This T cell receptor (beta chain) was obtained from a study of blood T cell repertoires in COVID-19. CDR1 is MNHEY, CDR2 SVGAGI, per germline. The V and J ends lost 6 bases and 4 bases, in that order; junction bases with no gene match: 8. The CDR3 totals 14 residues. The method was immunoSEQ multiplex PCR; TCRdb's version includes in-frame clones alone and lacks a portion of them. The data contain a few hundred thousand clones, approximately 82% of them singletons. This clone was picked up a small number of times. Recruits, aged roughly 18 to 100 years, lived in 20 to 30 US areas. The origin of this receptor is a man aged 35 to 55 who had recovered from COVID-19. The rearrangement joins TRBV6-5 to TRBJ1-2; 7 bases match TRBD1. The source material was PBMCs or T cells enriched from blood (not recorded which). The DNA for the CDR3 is TGTGCCAGCAGGGAGGGACAGAACATCTATGGCTACACCTTC. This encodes CASREGQNIYGYTF.